What follows are 2 T cell receptor beta chains derived from one specimen sequenced in a study of blood T cell repertoires in COVID-19. Here immunoSEQ multiplex PCR was the method, and the copy in TCRdb shows in-frame clones only, minus some. The sample has 290,000 or so clones, 65% to 90% seen once. The source material was peripheral blood. The origin of the receptors is a man aged 45 to 65 with active or convalescent COVID-19.

The gene calls are TRBV2 and TRBJ2-7; 7 nucleotides line up with TRBD1. CDR1 is SNHLY and CDR2 is FYNNEI in the germline V gene. V dropped 3 bases and J dropped 10; count of bases not matched to a gene: 9. The CDR3 sequence is 13 residues long. For the CDR3, the DNA is TGTGCCAGCAGTGACTTCGGGACAGACAGTCAGTACTTC. Protein product: CASSDFGTDSQYF.

The CDR3 sequence is CSASSPGTGEEAEAFF. CDR3 nucleotide sequence: TGCAGTGCTAGTTCTCCTGGGACAGGGGAGGAGGCTGAAGCTTTCTTT. V usage is TRBV20-1 and J usage is TRBJ1-1, with 10 bases lining up with TRBD1. CDR3 length equals 16 residues. Germline V lookup: CDR1 DFQATT, CDR2 SNEGSKA (reference sequence). The trim removed 3 bases at V and 6 bases at J, leaving 13 bases unmatched.